Below, 13 T cell receptor beta chains from the same sample are listed, as sequenced in a study of PD-1 blockade in classical Hodgkin lymphoma. The patients all showed relapse after autologous stem cell transplantation, while their brentuximab vedotin exposure varied. Profiled with immunoSEQ multiplex PCR; TCRdb holds only in-frame clones, not every one. The data show 66,000 or so clones, about 70% seen once. The sample in question was peripheral blood mononuclear cells (PBMCs), obtained before the second cycle of nivolumab. These receptors came from a human donor with classical Hodgkin lymphoma.

V usage is TRBV18 and J usage is TRBJ1-1; possibly TRBD1 for D (5 bases). V was shortened by 6 bases and J by 1 base, with 9 bases between the two germline ends. Germline values: CDR1 KGHSH, CDR2 LQKENI. CDR3 size: 13 residues. The CDR3 DNA reads TGTGCCAGCTCCACGGGGACGAACACTGAAGCTTTCTTT. Encoded protein: CASSTGTNTEAFF.

This clone has just a few counts. The chain couples TRBV19 to TRBJ1-1, with D possibly TRBD1 on 5 matching bases. Germline values: CDR1 LNHDA, CDR2 SQIVND (reference sequence). V lost 7 bases, J lost 0 bases, and 12 bases lay in between. The CDR3 spans 14 residues. CDR3 amino acids: CASTPDSMNTEAFF. The CDR3 DNA is TGTGCCAGTACCCCAGACAGCATGAACACTGAAGCTTTCTTT.

The rearrangement links TRBV7-2 to TRBJ1-6; 9 nucleotides line up with TRBD1. The germline V gene encodes CDR1 SGHTA and CDR2 FQGNSA. J lost 2 bases, V lost 5 bases, and 4 bases had no gene match. The CDR3 loop spans 16 amino acids. CDR3 residues: CASSDTGGPYNSPLHF. CDR3 DNA: TGTGCCAGCAGCGATACAGGGGGCCCCTATAATTCACCCCTCCACTTT.

The V gene is TRBV4-1, the J gene TRBJ1-2, with D maybe TRBD1 (6 bases). CDR1 is MGHRA and CDR2 is YSYEKL in the germline V gene. Trimming cost V 0 bases and J 8 bases, with 16 bases left between them. This CDR3 is 15 amino acids long. The CDR3 nucleotides read TGCGCCAGCAGCCAAGATTCTAGGACAGCGACAGGCTACACCTTC. Translating gives CASSQDSRTATGYTF.

The chain is built from TRBV21-1 and TRBJ2-2; TRBD1 is taken as the D call from the table, unchecked against the DNA. TRBV21-1 counts as a pseudogene. The CDR3 runs to 18 residues. The CDR3 nucleotides read TGTGCCAGCAGCAAAAGAGGATACCGGGACAAGGACACCGGGGAGCTGTTTTTT. Its translation is CASSKRGYRDKDTGELFF.

Ten or more counts support this clone. The chain uses TRBV12-5 and TRBJ2-1; D remains unclear. Deletions cut 1 base from V and 7 bases from J, with 8 bases between. Looked up from germline, CDR1 is LGHNT and CDR2 is FRNRAP. This CDR3 is 13 amino acids long. DNA of the CDR3: TGTGCTAGTGGTTTGGCACCCGGTAATGAGCAGTTCTTC. This translates into CASGLAPGNEQFF.

This clone was counted only a few times. The chain links TRBV9 to TRBJ1-2; 7 bases map to TRBD1. The CDR3 is 14 amino acids. Germline CDR1 SGDLS, CDR2 YYNGEE. With V trimmed by 3 bases and J by 7 bases, 9 bases remained unmatched. In DNA, the CDR3 is TGTGCCAGCAGCGACCTACAGGGGACTGGTGGCTACACCTTC. Translated: CASSDLQGTGGYTF.

The rearrangement links TRBV28 to TRBJ1-2; 7 positions match TRBD1. Trimming cost V 2 bases and J 4 bases; bases outside gene matches: 1. The CDR3 totals 13 residues. From germline, CDR1 is MDHEN and CDR2 SYDVKM. CDR3 bases: TGTGCCAGCAGTTTACAGGGGGGCTATGGCTACACCTTC. It yields the protein CASSLQGGYGYTF.

The chain joins TRBV5-4 to TRBJ1-2; 7 bases fit TRBD1. Losses at the gene ends were 3 bases for V and 6 bases for J; bases not matched to a gene: 8. The CDR3 totals 14 residues. Germline loops: CDR1 SGHNT, CDR2 YYREEE (reference sequence). The CDR3 nucleotides are TGTGCCAGCAGCTCTTTACAGGGGCTTGATGGCTACACCTTC. Translating gives CASSSLQGLDGYTF.

The V call is TRBV5-6, the J call TRBJ1-1; D call uncertain. CDR1 is SGHDT, CDR2 YYEEEE, per germline. The CDR3 is 14 residues long. V gave up 4 bases and J gave up 6 bases, with 16 bases separating them. CDR3 loop: CASSRSSVVAEAFF. CDR3 coding DNA: TGTGCCAGCAGCCGGAGCAGCGTCGTGGCTGAAGCTTTCTTT.

This clone was observed a single time. This sequence joins TRBV5-1 and TRBJ1-4; D is possibly TRBD1 (5 bases). V was clipped by 4 bases and J by 7 bases, with 17 bases between them. There are 15 residues in the CDR3. In germline, CDR1 is SGHRS, CDR2 YFSETQ. The CDR3 spells CASSEGRRQPEKLFF. The CDR3, as DNA: TGCGCCAGCAGCGAGGGACGCCGGCAGCCTGAAAAACTGTTTTTT. Combining the CDR3 with reference TRBV5-1 and TRBJ1-4 gives the whole variable domain KAGVTQTPRYLIKTRGQQVTLSCSPISGHRSVSWYQQTPGQGLQFLFEYFSETQRNKGNFPGRFSGRQFSNSRSEMNVSTLELGDSALYLCASSEGRRQPEKLFFGSGTQLSVL.

J is TRBJ2-6 and V is TRBV19, with a possible D match to TRBD1 (5 bases). CDR1 LNHDA and CDR2 SQIVND come from the germline V gene (reference sequence). The germline V and J ends were trimmed by 9 bases and 4 bases, with 10 bases remaining between them. The CDR3 consists of 13 residues. CDR3 sequence: CASHRQGANVLTF. The CDR3 DNA reads as TGTGCCAGCCATCGACAGGGGGCCAACGTCCTGACTTTC.

This clone occurred a few times. The chain employs TRBV7-9 and TRBJ1-1, with D tentatively TRBD1 (6 bases). Germline loops: CDR1 SEHNR, CDR2 FQNEAQ (reference sequence). Trimming removed 11 bases at V and 0 bases at J, with 10 bases between. The length of the CDR3 is 12 residues. In DNA form, the CDR3 reads TGTGCCGGTACAGGGATGAACACTGAAGCTTTCTTT. This codes for CAGTGMNTEAFF. The whole variable domain, remainder taken from reference TRBV7-9 and TRBJ1-1, is DTGVSQNPRHKITKRGQNVTFRCDPISEHNRLYWYRQTLGQGPEFLTYFQNEAQLEKSRLLSDRFSAERPKGSFSTLEIQRTEQGDSAMYLCAGTGMNTEAFFGQGTRLTVV.